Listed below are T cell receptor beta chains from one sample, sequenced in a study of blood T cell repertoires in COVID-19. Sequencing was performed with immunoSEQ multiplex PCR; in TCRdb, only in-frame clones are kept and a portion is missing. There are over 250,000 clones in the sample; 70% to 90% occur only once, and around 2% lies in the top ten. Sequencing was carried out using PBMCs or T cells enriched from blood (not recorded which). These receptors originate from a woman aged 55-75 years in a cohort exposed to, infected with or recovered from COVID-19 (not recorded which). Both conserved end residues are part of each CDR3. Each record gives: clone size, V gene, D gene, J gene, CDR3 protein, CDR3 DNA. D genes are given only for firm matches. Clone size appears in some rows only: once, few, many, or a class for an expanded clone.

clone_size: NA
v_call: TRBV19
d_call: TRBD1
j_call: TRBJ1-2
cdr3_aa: CASVDRAKRGYTF
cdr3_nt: TGTGCCAGTGTCGACAGGGCCAAGAGGGGCTACACCTTC

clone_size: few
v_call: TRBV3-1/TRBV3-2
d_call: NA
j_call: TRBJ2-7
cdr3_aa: CASSQEVKRYEQYF
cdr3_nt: TGTGCCAGCAGCCAAGAGGTCAAGCGCTACGAGCAGTACTTC

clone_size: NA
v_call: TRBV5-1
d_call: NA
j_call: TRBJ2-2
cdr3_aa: CASSSQGGSGELFF
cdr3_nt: TGCGCCAGCAGCTCCCAAGGAGGCTCCGGGGAGCTGTTTTTT

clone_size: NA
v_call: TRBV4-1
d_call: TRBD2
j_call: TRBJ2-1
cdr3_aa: CASSQDGTSGKFNEQFF
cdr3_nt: TGCGCCAGCAGCCAAGATGGGACTAGCGGGAAGTTTAATGAGCAGTTCTTC

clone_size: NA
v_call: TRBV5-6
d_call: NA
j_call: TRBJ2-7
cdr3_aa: CASSVTRSSYEQYF
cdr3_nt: TGTGCCAGCAGCGTAACTAGAAGCTCCTACGAGCAGTACTTC

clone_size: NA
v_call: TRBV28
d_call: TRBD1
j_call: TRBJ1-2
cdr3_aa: CASSPWTGGHYGYTF
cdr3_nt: TGTGCCAGCAGTCCCTGGACAGGGGGCCACTATGGCTACACCTTC

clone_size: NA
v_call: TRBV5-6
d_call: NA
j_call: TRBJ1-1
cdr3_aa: CASSLSGLPTEAFF
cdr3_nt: TGTGCCAGCAGCTTGTCGGGGTTGCCCACTGAAGCTTTCTTT

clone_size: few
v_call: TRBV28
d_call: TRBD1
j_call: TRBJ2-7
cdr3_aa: CASILGQGLTYEQYF
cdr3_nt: TGTGCCAGCATCCTAGGACAGGGATTAACCTACGAGCAGTACTTC

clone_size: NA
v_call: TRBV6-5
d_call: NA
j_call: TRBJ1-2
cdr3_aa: CASITREGGYGYTF
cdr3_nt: TGTGCCAGCATTACCCGGGAGGGCGGCTATGGCTACACCTTC

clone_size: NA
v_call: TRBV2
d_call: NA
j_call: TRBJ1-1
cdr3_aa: CASSATGNTEAFF
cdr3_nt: TGTGCCAGCAGTGCCACTGGGAACACTGAAGCTTTCTTT

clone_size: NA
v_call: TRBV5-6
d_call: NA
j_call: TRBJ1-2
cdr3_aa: CASSLSPGQNYGYTF
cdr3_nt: TGTGCCAGCAGCTTGTCCCCTGGACAGAACTATGGCTACACCTTC

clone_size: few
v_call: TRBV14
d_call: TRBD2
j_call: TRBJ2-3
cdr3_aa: CASSLGGAGAADTQYF
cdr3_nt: TGTGCCAGCAGCCTCGGAGGAGCGGGAGCCGCAGATACGCAGTATTTT

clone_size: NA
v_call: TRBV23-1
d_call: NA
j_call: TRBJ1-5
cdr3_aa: CASSQSNARYSNQPQHF
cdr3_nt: TGCGCCAGCAGTCAATCAAACGCCCGGTATAGCAATCAGCCCCAGCATTTT

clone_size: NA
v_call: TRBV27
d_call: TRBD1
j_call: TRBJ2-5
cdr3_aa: CASSLGDRRETQYF
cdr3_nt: TGTGCCAGCAGTTTGGGGGACAGGCGGGAGACCCAGTACTTC

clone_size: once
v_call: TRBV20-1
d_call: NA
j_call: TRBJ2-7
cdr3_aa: CSASAPTSYEQYF
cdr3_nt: TGCAGTGCTAGTGCACCTACCTCCTACGAGCAGTACTTC

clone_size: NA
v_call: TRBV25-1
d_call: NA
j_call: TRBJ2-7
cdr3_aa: CASSLAGSDEQYF
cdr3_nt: TGTGCCAGCAGTTTAGCAGGGTCAGACGAGCAGTACTTC

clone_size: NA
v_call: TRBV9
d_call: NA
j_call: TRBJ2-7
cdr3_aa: CASSVASGISYEQYF
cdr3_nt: TGTGCCAGCAGCGTAGCTTCAGGGATCTCCTACGAGCAGTACTTC

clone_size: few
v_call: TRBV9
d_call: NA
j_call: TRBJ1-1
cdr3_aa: CASSVAPTNTEAFF
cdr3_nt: TGTGCCAGCAGCGTAGCACCTACGAACACTGAAGCTTTCTTT

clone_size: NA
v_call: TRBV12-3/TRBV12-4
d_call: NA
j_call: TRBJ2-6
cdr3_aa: CASSFLGANVLTF
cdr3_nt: TGTGCCAGCAGTTTCTTGGGGGCCAACGTCCTGACTTTC

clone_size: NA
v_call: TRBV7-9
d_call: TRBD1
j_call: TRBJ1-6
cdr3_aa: CASRPGQYNSPLHF
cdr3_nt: TGTGCCAGCAGACCGGGACAGTATAATTCACCCCTCCACTTT

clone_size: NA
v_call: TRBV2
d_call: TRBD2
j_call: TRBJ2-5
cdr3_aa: CARRTSGSQETQYF
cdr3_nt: TGTGCCAGGAGGACTAGCGGGAGCCAGGAGACCCAGTACTTC

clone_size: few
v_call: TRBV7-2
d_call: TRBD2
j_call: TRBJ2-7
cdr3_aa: CASSLGGTSGREQYF
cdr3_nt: TGTGCCAGCAGCTTAGGAGGGACTAGCGGGAGGGAGCAGTACTTC

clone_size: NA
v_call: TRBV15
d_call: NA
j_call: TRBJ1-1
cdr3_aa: CATSRDPSNTEAFF
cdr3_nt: TGTGCCACCAGCAGAGATCCCTCGAACACTGAAGCTTTCTTT

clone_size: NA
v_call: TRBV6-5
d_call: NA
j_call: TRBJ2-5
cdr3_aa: CASSPGIVQETQYF
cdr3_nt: TGTGCCAGCAGTCCCGGTATTGTCCAAGAGACCCAGTACTTC

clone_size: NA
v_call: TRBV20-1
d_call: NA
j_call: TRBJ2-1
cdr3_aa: CSASTYGRVMASSYNEQFF
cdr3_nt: TGCAGTGCTAGTACCTATGGGCGGGTGATGGCTAGCTCCTACAATGAGCAGTTCTTC

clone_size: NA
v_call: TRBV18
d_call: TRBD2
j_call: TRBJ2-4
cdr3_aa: CASSRGSSSNIQYF
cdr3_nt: TGTGCCAGCTCACGCGGGAGTAGTAGTAACATTCAGTACTTC

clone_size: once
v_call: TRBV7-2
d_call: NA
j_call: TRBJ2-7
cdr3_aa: CASSPERGKNEQYF
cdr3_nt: TGTGCCAGCAGCCCTGAGAGAGGAAAGAACGAGCAGTACTTC

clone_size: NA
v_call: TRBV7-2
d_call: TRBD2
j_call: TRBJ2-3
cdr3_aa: CASSLDLAGDSDTQYF
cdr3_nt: TGTGCCAGCAGCTTAGACCTAGCGGGAGATTCAGATACGCAGTATTTT

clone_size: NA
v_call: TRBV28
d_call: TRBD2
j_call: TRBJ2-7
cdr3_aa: CASSLGGSKYEQYF
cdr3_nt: TGTGCCAGCAGTTTAGGCGGGAGTAAATACGAGCAGTACTTC

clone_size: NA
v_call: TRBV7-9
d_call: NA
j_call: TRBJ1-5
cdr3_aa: CASSNRPYIGQYSNQPQHF
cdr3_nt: TGTGCCAGCAGCAACCGACCGTATATTGGACAGTATAGCAATCAGCCCCAGCATTTT

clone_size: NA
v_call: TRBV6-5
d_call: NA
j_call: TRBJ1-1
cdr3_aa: CASRGGVNTEAFF
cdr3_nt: TGTGCCAGCAGGGGAGGGGTGAACACTGAAGCTTTCTTT

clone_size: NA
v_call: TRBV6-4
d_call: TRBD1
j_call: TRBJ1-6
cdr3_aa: CASSETGNYNSPLHF
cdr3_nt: TGTGCCAGCAGTGAGACAGGGAATTATAATTCACCCCTCCACTTT

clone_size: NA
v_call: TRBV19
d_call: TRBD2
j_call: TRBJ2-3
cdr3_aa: CASSVTTSEGTDTQYF
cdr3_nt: TGTGCCAGTAGTGTCACGACTAGCGAAGGCACAGATACGCAGTATTTT

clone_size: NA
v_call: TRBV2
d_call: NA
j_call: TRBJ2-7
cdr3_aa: CASSERHLGDEQYF
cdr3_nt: TGTGCCAGCAGTGAAAGACATCTGGGCGACGAGCAGTACTTC

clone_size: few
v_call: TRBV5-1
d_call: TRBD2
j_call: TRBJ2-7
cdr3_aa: CASSLNEGTSGPRSYEQYF
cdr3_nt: TGCGCCAGCAGCTTGAATGAAGGGACTAGCGGCCCTCGCTCCTACGAGCAGTACTTC

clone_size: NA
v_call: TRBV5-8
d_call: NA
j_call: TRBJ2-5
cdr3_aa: CASSLKGRETQYF
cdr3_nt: TGTGCCAGCAGCTTAAAAGGGAGAGAGACCCAGTACTTC

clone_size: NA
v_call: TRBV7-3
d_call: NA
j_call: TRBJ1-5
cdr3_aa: CASSLDRGQPQHF
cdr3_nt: TGTGCCAGCAGCTTAGATCGGGGTCAGCCCCAGCATTTT

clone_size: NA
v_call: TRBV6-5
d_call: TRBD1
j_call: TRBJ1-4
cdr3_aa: CASSSQGAQGEKLFF
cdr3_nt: TGTGCCAGCAGTTCACAGGGGGCGCAGGGTGAAAAACTGTTTTTT

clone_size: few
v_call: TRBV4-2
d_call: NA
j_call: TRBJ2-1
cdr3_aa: CASSQEAASSYNEQFF
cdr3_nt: TGTGCCAGCAGCCAAGAAGCGGCCAGCTCCTACAATGAGCAGTTCTTC

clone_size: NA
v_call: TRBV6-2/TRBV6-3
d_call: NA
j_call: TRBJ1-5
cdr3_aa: CASSYFGNQPQHF
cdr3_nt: TGTGCCAGCAGTTATTTCGGCAATCAGCCCCAGCATTTT